Following are 8 T cell receptor beta chains from one sample sequenced in a study of blood T cells in healthy people across ages. Sample-barcoded 5' priming and a J-beta primer mix drove a second PCR of about 6 to 12 cycles. MiXCR, applied by TCRdb to the 5' RACE reads, yields one record per CDR3 protein. The repertoire holds about 680,000 distinct CDR3 sequences, roughly 49% seen once, with under 35% in the top ten. Input material: blood. These receptor sequences come from a woman between 55 and 75 years old in good health.

With respect to this clonotype: Compared with germline, one end of the junction differs, possibly owing to a read error. The J gene is TRBJ2-1, the V gene TRBV3-1; D might be TRBD2 (6 bases). Germline lookup yields CDR1 LGHDT and CDR2 YNNKEL (reference sequence). The CDR3 consists of 13 residues. The CDR3 reads CASSPDYYHEQFF. CDR3 sequence (DNA): TGTGCCAGCAGCCCGGACTACTACCATGAGCAGTTCTTC.

CDR3 in DNA: TGTGCCAGCAGCACAGGGGACGGAGAGACCCAGTACTTC. Residues: CASSTGDGETQYF. The rearrangement links TRBV28 to TRBJ2-5; 7 nucleotides match TRBD1. Unmatched junction bases numbered 5, after V lost 6 bases and J lost 4 bases. Germline values: CDR1 MDHEN, CDR2 SYDVKM. The CDR3 sequence is 13 residues long.

In the case of this clonotype: The junction does not match germline at one end; this may be a read error. The CDR3 DNA reads as TGTGCCAGCAGTTTTCTACGTAGCGGGAGCTCCTACAATGGGCAGTTCTTC. Amino acids: CASSFLRSGSSYNGQFF. This chain uses TRBV27 with TRBJ2-1; TRBD2 matches at 9 bases. The germline V gene encodes CDR1 MNHEY and CDR2 SMNVEV (reference sequence). The CDR3 totals 17 residues.

The chain carries TRBV7-2 and TRBJ2-2; D may correspond to TRBD1 or TRBD2 (5 bases each). The CDR3 covers 18 residues. Trimming stripped 4 bases from V and 1 base from J, with 19 bases between. CDR1 SGHTA and CDR2 FQGNSA come from the germline V gene. The CDR3 loop is CASSSPRPPGRNTGELFF. CDR3 DNA: TGTGCCAGCAGCTCGCCAAGACCTCCGGGACGGAACACCGGGGAGCTGTTTTTT.

The sample holds a few counts of this clonotype. The chain is built from TRBV28 and TRBJ2-5; 9 nucleotides line up with TRBD1. The CDR3 covers 16 residues. V gave up 4 bases and J gave up 5 bases; unmatched junction bases: 11. Germline V lookup: CDR1 MDHEN, CDR2 SYDVKM. The CDR3: CASSSPLGQGRETQYF. In DNA, the CDR3 is TGTGCCAGCAGTTCCCCTCTCGGACAGGGGAGGGAGACCCAGTACTTC.

The rearrangement uses TRBV7-2 and TRBJ2-5; TRBD2 matches at 12 bases. The V and J ends lost 5 bases and 11 bases, in that order; junction bases with no gene match: 12. CDR1 is SGHTA and CDR2 is FQGNSA in the germline V gene. The CDR3 totals 15 residues. In DNA form, the CDR3 reads TGTGCCAGCAGCCCCTCTAGCGGGAGGGAGCGGGAGCAGTACTTC. It encodes CASSPSSGREREQYF.

This clonotype was seen only a few times. This chain joins TRBV29-1 and TRBJ2-7; 9 bases map to TRBD2. Losses at the gene ends were 7 bases for V and 2 bases for J; bases not matched to a gene: 3. This CDR3 comprises 12 residues. Germline-derived CDR1 and CDR2 are SQVTM and ANQGSEA. The CDR3, as DNA: TGCAGCGCCCGACTAGCGGCCTACGAGCAGTACTTC. It encodes CSARLAAYEQYF.

This clonotype is a singleton in its sample. V and J are TRBV28 and TRBJ2-7; 7 nucleotides agree with TRBD2. CDR1 is MDHEN and CDR2 is SYDVKM in the germline V gene. The CDR3 contains 15 residues. The V and J ends lost 5 bases and 3 bases, in that order; junction bases with no gene match: 10. CDR3 in amino acids: CASSPLSGGLYEQYF. The CDR3 DNA follows: TGTGCCAGCAGTCCCTTATCGGGAGGCCTCTACGAGCAGTACTTC.